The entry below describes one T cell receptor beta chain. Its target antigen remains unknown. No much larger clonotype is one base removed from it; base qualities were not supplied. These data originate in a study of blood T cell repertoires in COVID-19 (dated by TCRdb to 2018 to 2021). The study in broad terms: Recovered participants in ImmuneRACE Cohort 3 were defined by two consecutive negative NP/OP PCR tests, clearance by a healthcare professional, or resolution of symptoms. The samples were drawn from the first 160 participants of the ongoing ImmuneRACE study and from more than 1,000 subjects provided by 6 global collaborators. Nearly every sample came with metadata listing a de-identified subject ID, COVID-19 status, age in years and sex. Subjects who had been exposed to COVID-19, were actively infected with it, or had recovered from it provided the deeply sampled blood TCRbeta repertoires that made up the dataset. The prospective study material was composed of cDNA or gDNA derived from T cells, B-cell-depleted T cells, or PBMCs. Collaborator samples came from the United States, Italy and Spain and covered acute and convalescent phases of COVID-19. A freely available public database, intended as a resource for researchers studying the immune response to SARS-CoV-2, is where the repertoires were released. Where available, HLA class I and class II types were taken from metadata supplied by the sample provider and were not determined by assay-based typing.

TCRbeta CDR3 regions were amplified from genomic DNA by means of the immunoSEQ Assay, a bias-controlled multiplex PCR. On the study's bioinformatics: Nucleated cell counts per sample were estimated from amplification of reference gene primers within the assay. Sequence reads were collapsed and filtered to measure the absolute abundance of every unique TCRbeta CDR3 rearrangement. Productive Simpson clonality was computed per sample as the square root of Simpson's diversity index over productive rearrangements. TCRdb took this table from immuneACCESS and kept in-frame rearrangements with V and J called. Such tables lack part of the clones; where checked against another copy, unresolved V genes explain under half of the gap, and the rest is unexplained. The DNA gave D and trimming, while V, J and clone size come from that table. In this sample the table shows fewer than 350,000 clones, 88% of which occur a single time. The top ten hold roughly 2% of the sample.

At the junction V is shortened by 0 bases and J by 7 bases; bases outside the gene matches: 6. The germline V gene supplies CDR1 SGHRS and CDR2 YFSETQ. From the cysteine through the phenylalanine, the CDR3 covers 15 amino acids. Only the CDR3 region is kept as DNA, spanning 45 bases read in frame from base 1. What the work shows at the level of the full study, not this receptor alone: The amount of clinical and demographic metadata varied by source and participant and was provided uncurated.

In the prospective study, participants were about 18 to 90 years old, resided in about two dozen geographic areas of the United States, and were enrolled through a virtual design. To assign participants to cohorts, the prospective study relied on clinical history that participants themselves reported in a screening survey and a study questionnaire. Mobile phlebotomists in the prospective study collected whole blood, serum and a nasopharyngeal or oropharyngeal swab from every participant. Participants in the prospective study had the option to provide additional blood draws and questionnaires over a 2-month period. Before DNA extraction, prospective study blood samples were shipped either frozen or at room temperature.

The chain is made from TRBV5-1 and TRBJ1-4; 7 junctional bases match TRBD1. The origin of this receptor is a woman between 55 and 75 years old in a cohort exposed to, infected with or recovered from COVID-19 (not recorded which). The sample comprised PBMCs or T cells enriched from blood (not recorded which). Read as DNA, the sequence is TGCGCCAGCAGCTTGGAAGGGGGCAGCGGTGAAAAACTGTTTTTT. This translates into CASSLEGGSGEKLFF.